This TCR beta chain was captured by sequencing in a study of metastatic and nonmetastatic thyroid tumors. Study context: Samples came from malignant and benign thyroid patients, and repertoires were compared across blood and tumor or nodule tissue.

Study-wide results and limits: Significantly greater TCR beta diversity was reportedly found in malignant thyroid tumors than in benign nodules (in blood and tumor).

This clone is labeled as medium-sized. The antigen remains unidentified. TCRdb re-clonotyped the PCR reads through MiXCR. The data show some 27,000 clones, 20% to 30% seen once. J was trimmed by 2 bases and V by 5 bases; bases with no gene match: 5. This CDR3 has 14 residues. The V gene's germline CDR1 is SGHNT and CDR2 YENEEA. Patients had received no treatment of any kind before thyroid surgery. The sequencing sample was made of blood. The chain uses TRBV11-3 and TRBJ2-7; 8 bases line up with TRBD2. The origin of this receptor is a female donor with papillary thyroid cancer or a benign thyroid nodule (not recorded which). Some clones in this sample may be carry-over from other donors' samples. The CDR3 DNA reads TGTGCCAGCAGCCTAGCGGGTCTCCCCTACGAGCAGTACTTC. This codes for CASSLAGLPYEQYF.